This T cell receptor (beta chain) was identified in a study of high-grade serous ovarian cancer treatment subgroups. Data came from immunoSEQ multiplex PCR; TCRdb stores just in-frame clones and leaves some out. This repertoire shows about 36,000 clones, about 79% found once; its top ten account for about 3%. With regard to this clone: Its target is not known.

The study's findings and limits: Higher neoantigen levels went with greater TCR clonal relatedness.

This CDR3 contains 16 residues. CDR1 is SEHNR and CDR2 is FQNEAQ in the germline V gene (reference sequence). The ends lost 2 bases at V and 1 base at J; junction bases unmatched: 6. Tumor tissue was taken before any definitive surgery or chemotherapy was given. Material: tumor tissue. The chain couples TRBV7-9 to TRBJ1-1; 8 positions agree with TRBD1. This TCR was recovered from a human donor with high-grade serous ovarian cancer. The CDR3 bases are TGTGCCAGCAGCTTACCCCAGACAGGGGAGAACACTGAAGCTTTCTTT. This gives the protein CASSLPQTGENTEAFF.